The present T cell receptor beta chain was sequenced within a study of cytomegalovirus exposure and HLA in healthy donors. It was with 60 Vbeta and 13 Jbeta primers that the PCR ran. The assay was immunoSEQ multiplex PCR, and TCRdb's table has in-frame clones only and misses some. This sample has tens of thousands of clones; roughly 79% occur once, and the top ten carry more than 1.3%. Germline assignment: CDR1 SQVTM and CDR2 ANQGSEA. Trimming left V 7 bases short and J 1 base short, with 18 bases between. This CDR3 has 15 amino acids. Sequencing used PBMCs. V gene TRBV29-1 combines with J gene TRBJ2-3; D may be TRBD2 (6 bases). The TCR originated in a male donor in good health and CMV-seronegative. In DNA, the CDR3 is TGCAGCGCCCCCGGGAGCGCCTGGGGCACAGATACGCAGTATTTT. As protein: CSAPGSAWGTDTQYF.